These T cell receptor beta chains were read from a single sample in a study of Ad26.COV2.S vaccination and SARS-CoV-2 variants. Data came from immunoSEQ multiplex PCR; TCRdb stores just in-frame clones and leaves some out. The table records some 340,000 clones, more than 70% of them present only once. The sequencing here drew on peripheral blood, taken in a trial of Ad26.COV2.S vaccine versus placebo. These receptors all come from a person aged 18-60 years who received the Ad26.COV2.S COVID-19 vaccine or a placebo. Both conserved end residues are part of each CDR3. Each record gives: CDR3 length, V gene, J gene, D gene, clone size, CDR3 DNA, CDR3 protein. The D gene is left open where the match is weak. The size field is filled for only some rows; it gives once, few, many or a size class.

len: 13
v_gene: TRBV30
j_gene: TRBJ1-1
d_gene: TRBD1
abundance: .
CDR3nt: TGTGCCTCCAAACGGACAGGGAGTGATCCGGCTTTCTTT
CDR3aa: CASKRTGSDPAFF

len: 14
v_gene: TRBV27
j_gene: TRBJ2-1
d_gene: TRBD1
abundance: .
CDR3nt: TGTGCCAGCAGTCAAGGGACAGAAACTAATGAGCAGTTCTTC
CDR3aa: CASSQGTETNEQFF

len: 16
v_gene: TRBV7-9
j_gene: TRBJ1-1
d_gene: .
abundance: .
CDR3nt: TGTGCCAGCAGCTTATTAGGAGGGGGACCTAACACTGAAGCTTTCTTT
CDR3aa: CASSLLGGGPNTEAFF

len: 14
v_gene: TRBV7-9
j_gene: TRBJ1-2
d_gene: .
abundance: few
CDR3nt: TGTGCCAGCAGCTTCGACGGGATGGATGGGGGCTACACCTTC
CDR3aa: CASSFDGMDGGYTF

len: 17
v_gene: TRBV3-1/TRBV3-2
j_gene: TRBJ2-1
d_gene: .
abundance: .
CDR3nt: TGTGCCAGCAGCCAAGACCAACGGGGGGCCCACCACAATGAGCAGTTCTTC
CDR3aa: CASSQDQRGAHHNEQFF

len: 14
v_gene: TRBV4-1
j_gene: TRBJ1-4
d_gene: .
abundance: .
CDR3nt: TGCGCCAGCAGCCAAGTAACAGTAAATGAAAAACTGTTTTTT
CDR3aa: CASSQVTVNEKLFF

len: 15
v_gene: TRBV9
j_gene: TRBJ1-4
d_gene: .
abundance: .
CDR3nt: TGTGCCAGCAGCAGGGATCCGATGGGTAATGAAAAACTGTTTTTT
CDR3aa: CASSRDPMGNEKLFF

len: 17
v_gene: TRBV7-2
j_gene: TRBJ1-1
d_gene: .
abundance: .
CDR3nt: TGTGCCAGCAGCCCCGCCCGGGGCAGCCTTATCGGCACTGAAGCTTTCTTT
CDR3aa: CASSPARGSLIGTEAFF

len: 15
v_gene: TRBV18
j_gene: TRBJ1-4
d_gene: TRBD1
abundance: .
CDR3nt: TGTGCCAGCTCACCACCGACAGGGGCTAATGAAAAACTGTTTTTT
CDR3aa: CASSPPTGANEKLFF

len: 14
v_gene: TRBV11-2
j_gene: TRBJ1-5
d_gene: .
abundance: .
CDR3nt: TGTGCCAGCAGCTCGACAGGACCCTATCAGCCCCAGCATTTT
CDR3aa: CASSSTGPYQPQHF

len: 15
v_gene: TRBV2
j_gene: TRBJ1-1
d_gene: .
abundance: .
CDR3nt: TGTGCCAGCGTCCCAGAGGCGGTACGGAACACTGAAGCTTTCTTT
CDR3aa: CASVPEAVRNTEAFF

len: 17
v_gene: TRBV4-1
j_gene: TRBJ2-3
d_gene: .
abundance: .
CDR3nt: TGCGCCAGCAGCCAAGGAGGGGCGGGGACCCTCACAGATACGCAGTATTTT
CDR3aa: CASSQGGAGTLTDTQYF

len: 12
v_gene: TRBV5-8
j_gene: TRBJ1-1
d_gene: TRBD1
abundance: .
CDR3nt: TGTGCCAGCAGGGGACAGGGGTCTGAAGCTTTCTTT
CDR3aa: CASRGQGSEAFF

len: 14
v_gene: TRBV30
j_gene: TRBJ1-4
d_gene: TRBD1
abundance: .
CDR3nt: TGTGCCTGGTCAGGACAGGGCGCTAATGAAAAACTGTTTTTT
CDR3aa: CAWSGQGANEKLFF

len: 18
v_gene: TRBV21-1
j_gene: TRBJ2-2
d_gene: .
abundance: .
CDR3nt: TGTGCCAGCAGCACCACGACTAGCGGGGGGCCGAACACCGGGGAGCTGTTTTTT
CDR3aa: CASSTTTSGGPNTGELFF

len: 17
v_gene: TRBV6-6
j_gene: TRBJ1-2
d_gene: .
abundance: .
CDR3nt: TGTGCCAGCAGTCCTTATTCGGGGGCTTGGAGTAACTATGGCTACACCTTC
CDR3aa: CASSPYSGAWSNYGYTF

len: 14
v_gene: TRBV5-1
j_gene: TRBJ1-3
d_gene: .
abundance: .
CDR3nt: TGCGCCAGCAGCTTGGAACAGGGTGGAAACACCATATATTTT
CDR3aa: CASSLEQGGNTIYF

len: 15
v_gene: TRBV3-1/TRBV3-2
j_gene: TRBJ2-1
d_gene: .
abundance: .
CDR3nt: TGTGCCAGCAGCCAAGGTAGCAGGCGTAGCGATGAGCAGTTCTTC
CDR3aa: CASSQGSRRSDEQFF